This T cell receptor (beta chain) was captured in a study of T cells in narcolepsy. Regarding the study as a whole: Comparing one patient's CSF and blood CD4+ clonotypes highlighted HCRT- and TRIB2-specific autoreactive clonotypes. Autoreactive clonotypes reportedly recurred in blood of same and different patients, not controls. Some memory CD4+ repertoires had no autoreactive clone sequences.

Generated by immunoSEQ multiplex PCR, the TCRdb table keeps only in-frame clones and is missing some. The repertoire holds about 40,000 clones, around 88% seen once, with around 1.2% in the top ten. A word on this clone: Its matching antigen is unknown.

This receptor was obtained from a human donor with narcolepsy. Input material: CD45RA- memory CD4+ T cells from PBMCs.

The CDR3 loop is CASSLTGGGEKLFF. CDR3 coding DNA: TGTGCCAGTAGTTTGACAGGGGGGGGTGAAAAACTGTTTTTT. The gene calls are TRBV19 and TRBJ1-4; 9 bases map to TRBD1. The germline CDR1 and CDR2 sequences are LNHDA and SQIVND (reference sequence). The J segment lost 7 bases and the V segment lost 5 bases, leaving 5 bases of the junction unmatched. This CDR3 is built from 14 residues. The full variable domain, its missing parts supplied by reference TRBV19 and TRBJ1-4, is DGGITQSPKYLFRKEGQNVTLSCEQNLNHDAMYWYRQDPGQGLRLIYYSQIVNDFQKGDIAEGYSVSREKKESFPLTVTSAQKNPTAFYLCASSLTGGGEKLFFGSGTQLSVL.